These 12 T cell receptor beta chains came from one sample sequenced in a study of blood T cell repertoires in COVID-19 (dated by TCRdb to the early 2020s). Library preparation employed the immunoSEQ multiplex PCR assay. Entries here come from immuneACCESS through TCRdb and include only in-frame sequences with V and J called. Some clones fail to appear in such tables; in the studies checked, an unresolved V gene covers under half of the shortfall, and the cause of the remainder is unknown. For this sample the table gives a few hundred thousand clones, of which roughly nine tenths were detected only once. The ten largest clones take up 1% to 1.5% of the sample. The sequencing input was peripheral blood. Receptors were obtained from a man in his forties with acute or convalescent COVID-19.

The chain uses TRBV23-1 and TRBJ1-3, with D possibly TRBD1 on 6 matching bases. TRBV23-1 is classed as an ORF, of uncertain function. The V and J ends lost 9 bases and 1 base respectively, with 16 bases between them. The CDR3 contains 15 residues. CDR3 in amino acids: CASRSGERSGNTIYF. CDR3 DNA: TGCGCCAGTAGGTCAGGGGAAAGGTCTGGAAACACCATATATTTT.

This chain links TRBV6-5 with TRBJ2-1; weak D call: TRBD1 (6 bases). V shed 8 bases and J shed 4 bases, with 18 bases lying between them. The CDR3 sequence is 15 residues long. Germline values: CDR1 MNHEY, CDR2 SVGAGI. The CDR3 DNA follows: TGTGCCAGCGGAAACTCCCTGGACAGATACAATGAGCAGTTCTTC. The encoded protein is CASGNSLDRYNEQFF.

The CDR3 DNA is TGTGCCAGCAGCCCCACCTCCCCGGCAGATACGCAGTATTTT. Its translation is CASSPTSPADTQYF. V and J are TRBV11-2 and TRBJ2-3; D is ambiguous. CDR3 length: 14 amino acids. V was pared by 5 bases and J by 4 bases, with 13 bases between. Germline values: CDR1 SGHAT, CDR2 FQNNGV.

CDR3 protein: CASSIRRDGYTF. DNA of the CDR3: TGTGCCAGCAGCATACGGAGGGATGGCTACACCTTC. The V call is TRBV7-9, the J call TRBJ1-2; the D is unclear. V dropped 5 bases and J dropped 6 bases, with 10 bases sitting between them. Per the germline V gene, CDR1 is SEHNR and CDR2 is FQNEAQ (reference sequence). This CDR3 contains 12 residues.

The chain is built from TRBV5-1 and TRBJ2-3, with a possible D match to TRBD1 (5 bases). V dropped 2 bases and J dropped 4 bases, with 8 bases sitting between them. This CDR3 is built from 13 residues. The germline gives CDR1 SGHRS, CDR2 YFSETQ. CDR3 DNA sequence: TGCGCCAGCAGCTTCGACAGTGCAGATACGCAGTATTTT. This translates into CASSFDSADTQYF.

The chain is built from TRBV7-8 and TRBJ1-1; D gene uncertain. Germline CDR1 reads SGHVS; CDR2 reads FQNEAQ. CDR3 length: 14 amino acids. The V end was cut by 5 bases, the J end by 4 bases, with 14 bases between. CDR3 sequence reads: CASSQQVGVTEAFF. The DNA for the CDR3 is TGTGCCAGCAGCCAACAAGTCGGGGTCACTGAAGCTTTCTTT.

CDR3: CASSEEQGSSYEQYF. The CDR3 DNA reads as TGTGCCAGCAGTGAAGAACAGGGGAGCTCCTACGAGCAGTACTTC. The chain uses TRBV6-1 and TRBJ2-7; 7 bases match TRBD1. Germline CDR1 and CDR2: MNHNS and SASEGT. The CDR3 consists of 15 residues. Trimming cost V 1 base and J 0 bases; bases outside gene matches: 3.

The chain carries TRBV18 and TRBJ1-6; TRBD1 agrees at 12 bases. CDR3 length: 20 residues. The V and J ends lost 2 bases and 8 bases, in that order; junction bases with no gene match: 16. Per the germline V gene, CDR1 is KGHSH and CDR2 is LQKENI. The CDR3 protein is CASSPTGTGGERSGHSPLHF. In DNA, the CDR3 is TGTGCCAGCTCACCAACAGGGACAGGGGGCGAAAGATCGGGTCATTCACCCCTCCACTTT.

This chain links TRBV27 with TRBJ2-1; 10 bases fit TRBD2. The junction had 6 bases not matched to a gene; V was cut back by 8 bases and J by 2 bases. The CDR3 extends over 15 amino acids. CDR1 MNHEY and CDR2 SMNVEV come from the germline V gene (reference sequence). In DNA form, the CDR3 reads TGTGCCAGCGTACTAGCGGGACCTACCTACAATGAGCAGTTCTTC. It codes for CASVLAGPTYNEQFF.

The table lists this clone with a few counts. The chain has TRBV4-1 and TRBJ2-7; a weak D match, TRBD2 (6 bases). CDR1 is MGHRA, CDR2 YSYEKL, per germline. The V gene lost 1 base and the J gene lost 4 bases, with 17 bases spanning the gap. The CDR3 has 16 amino acids. CDR3 DNA sequence: TGCGCCAGCAGCCAAGCGGAGGGTTCGGTTGGGTACGAGCAGTACTTC. Translating it yields CASSQAEGSVGYEQYF.

The rearrangement links TRBV27 to TRBJ2-1, with 12 bases fitting TRBD2. Germline CDR1 MNHEY, CDR2 SMNVEV (reference sequence). V lost 4 bases to trimming and J lost 7 bases; unmatched junction nucleotides: 8. CDR3 size: 16 residues. The CDR3 region is CASSSRLAGVSNEQFF. The DNA for the CDR3 is TGTGCCAGCAGTTCCCGACTAGCGGGAGTAAGTAATGAGCAGTTCTTC.

The table lists this clone with a count of one. This sequence joins TRBV11-2 and TRBJ1-3; 7 bases match TRBD1. The CDR3 contains 19 residues. Trimming cost V 5 bases and J 5 bases; bases outside gene matches: 21. Germline V gene data show CDR1 as SGHAT and CDR2 as FQNNGV. The CDR3 reads CASSIRTGTGQRHRNTIYF. The CDR3 bases are TGTGCCAGCAGCATTAGAACGGGTACGGGACAGCGACACCGAAACACCATATATTTT.